The present T cell receptor (beta chain) was sequenced within a study of cytomegalovirus exposure and HLA in healthy donors. Study results and caveats: A likely sequencing artifact accounted for one observed cluster of highly shared sequence variants. As immune exposure information, only CMV serostatus was available.

On this clone: Its antigen is not known.

The CDR3 loop spans 16 amino acids. Per germline, CDR1 MNHEY and CDR2 SMNVEV (reference sequence). J gave up 2 bases and V 5 bases, and 10 bases lay outside the gene matches. Primers for the PCR totalled 60 Vbeta and 13 Jbeta. The table came from immunoSEQ multiplex PCR; TCRdb's copy has only in-frame clones and leaves some out. The table records some 78,000 clones, around 68% of them present only once. This chain links TRBV27 with TRBJ2-7, with 9 bases identical to TRBD2. The clonotype was recovered from a man between 35 and 55 years old in good health and CMV-seropositive. Sequences were obtained from PBMCs. Here the CDR3 DNA reads TGTGCCAGCAGTCCCCTTATCGGCGGGAGGGCCTACGAGCAGTACTTC. It encodes CASSPLIGGRAYEQYF.